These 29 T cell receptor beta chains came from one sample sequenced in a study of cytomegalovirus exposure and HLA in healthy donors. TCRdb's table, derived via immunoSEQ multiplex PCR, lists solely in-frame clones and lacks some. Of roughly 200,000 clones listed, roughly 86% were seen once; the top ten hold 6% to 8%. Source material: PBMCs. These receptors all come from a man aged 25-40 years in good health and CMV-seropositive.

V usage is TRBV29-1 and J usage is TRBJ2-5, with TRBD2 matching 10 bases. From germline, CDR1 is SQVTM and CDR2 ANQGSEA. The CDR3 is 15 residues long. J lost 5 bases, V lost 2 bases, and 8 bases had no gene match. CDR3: CSVELAGDSSETQYF. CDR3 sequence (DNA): TGCAGCGTTGAACTAGCGGGGGACTCTTCGGAGACCCAGTACTTC.

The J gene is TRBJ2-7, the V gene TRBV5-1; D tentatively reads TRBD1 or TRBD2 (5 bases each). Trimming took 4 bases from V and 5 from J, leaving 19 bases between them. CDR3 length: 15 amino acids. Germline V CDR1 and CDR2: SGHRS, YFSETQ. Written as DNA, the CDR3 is TGCGCCAGCAGCACCACGGGACGACCCCTCCACGAGCAGTACTTC. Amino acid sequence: CASSTTGRPLHEQYF.

CDR3 in DNA: TGTGCCAGCAGCTTAGTAGCAGGAATGAACACTGAAGCTTTCTTT. Its translation: CASSLVAGMNTEAFF. The chain links TRBV7-3 to TRBJ1-1, with D hard to call. Germline values: CDR1 SGHTA, CDR2 FQGTGA. Trimming removed 2 bases from V and 0 bases from J, with 10 bases in between. The CDR3 consists of 15 residues.

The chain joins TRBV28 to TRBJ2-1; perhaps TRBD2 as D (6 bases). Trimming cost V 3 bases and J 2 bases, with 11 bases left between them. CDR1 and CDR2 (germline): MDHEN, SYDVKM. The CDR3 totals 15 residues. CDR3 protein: CASSLFAGTYNEQFF. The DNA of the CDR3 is TGTGCCAGCAGTTTGTTTGCGGGAACCTACAATGAGCAGTTCTTC.

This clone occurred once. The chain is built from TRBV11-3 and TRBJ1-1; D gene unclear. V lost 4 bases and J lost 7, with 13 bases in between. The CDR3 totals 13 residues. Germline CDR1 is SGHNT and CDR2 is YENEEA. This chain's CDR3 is CASSSARSSEAFF. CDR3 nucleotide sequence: TGTGCCAGCAGCTCGGCCAGGTCGAGTGAAGCTTTCTTT.

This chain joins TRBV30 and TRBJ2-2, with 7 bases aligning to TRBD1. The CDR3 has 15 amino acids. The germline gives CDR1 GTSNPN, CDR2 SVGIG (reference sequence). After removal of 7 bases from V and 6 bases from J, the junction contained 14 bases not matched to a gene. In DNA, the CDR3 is TGTGCCTCCAATAAGACTCCCAGGGGGTCCGGGGAGCTGTTTTTT. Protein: CASNKTPRGSGELFF.

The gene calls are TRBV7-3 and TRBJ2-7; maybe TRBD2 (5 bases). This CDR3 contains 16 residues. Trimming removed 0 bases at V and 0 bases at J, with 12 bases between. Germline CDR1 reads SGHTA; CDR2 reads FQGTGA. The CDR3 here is CASSLTGGLSSYEQYF. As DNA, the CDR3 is TGTGCCAGCAGCTTAACGGGCGGGCTATCCTCCTACGAGCAGTACTTC.

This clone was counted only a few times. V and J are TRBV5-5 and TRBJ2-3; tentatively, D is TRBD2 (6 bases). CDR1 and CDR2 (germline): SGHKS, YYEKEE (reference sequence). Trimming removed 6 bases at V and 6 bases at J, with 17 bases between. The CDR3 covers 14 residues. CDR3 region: CASIIQRVGDTQYF. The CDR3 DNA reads TGTGCCAGCATAATCCAGCGGGTGGGGGATACGCAGTATTTT.

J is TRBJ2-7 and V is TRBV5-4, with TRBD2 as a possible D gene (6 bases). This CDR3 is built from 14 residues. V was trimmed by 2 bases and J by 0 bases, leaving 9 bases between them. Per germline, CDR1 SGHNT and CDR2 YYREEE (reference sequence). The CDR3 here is CASSFAGSSYEQYF. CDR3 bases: TGTGCCAGCAGCTTCGCGGGGAGCTCCTACGAGCAGTACTTC.

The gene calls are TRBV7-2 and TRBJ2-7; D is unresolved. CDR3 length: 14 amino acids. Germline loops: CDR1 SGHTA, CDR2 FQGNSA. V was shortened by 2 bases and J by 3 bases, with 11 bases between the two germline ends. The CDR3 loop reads CASSLSSAVYEQYF. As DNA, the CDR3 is TGTGCCAGCAGCTTATCGTCGGCCGTCTACGAGCAGTACTTC. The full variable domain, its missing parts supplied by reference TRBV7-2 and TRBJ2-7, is GAGVSQSPSNKVTEKGKDVELRCDPISGHTALYWYRQSLGQGLEFLIYFQGNSAPDKSGLPSDRFSAERTGGSVSTLTIQRTQQEDSAVYLCASSLSSAVYEQYFGPGTRLTVT.

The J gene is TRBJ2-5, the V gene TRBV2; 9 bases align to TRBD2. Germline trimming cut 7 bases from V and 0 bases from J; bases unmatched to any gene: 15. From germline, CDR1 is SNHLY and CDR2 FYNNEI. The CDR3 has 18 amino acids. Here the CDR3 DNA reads TGTGCCAGCACCTTACTTGCAACGTCTAGCGGGGACCAAGAGACCCAGTACTTC. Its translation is CASTLLATSSGDQETQYF.

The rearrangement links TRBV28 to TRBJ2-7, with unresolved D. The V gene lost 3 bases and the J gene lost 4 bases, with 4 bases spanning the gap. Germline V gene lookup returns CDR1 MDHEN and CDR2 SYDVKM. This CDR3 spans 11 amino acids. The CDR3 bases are TGTGCCAGCAGTTTGGAGTACGAGCAGTACTTC. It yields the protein CASSLEYEQYF.

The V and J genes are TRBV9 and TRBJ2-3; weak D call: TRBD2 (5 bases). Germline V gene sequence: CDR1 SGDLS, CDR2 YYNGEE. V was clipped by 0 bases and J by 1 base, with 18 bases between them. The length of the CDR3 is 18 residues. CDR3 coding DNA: TGTGCCAGCAGCGTAGTCCCCCTTGAGGGAGCGGGCACAGATACGCAGTATTTT. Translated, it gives CASSVVPLEGAGTDTQYF.

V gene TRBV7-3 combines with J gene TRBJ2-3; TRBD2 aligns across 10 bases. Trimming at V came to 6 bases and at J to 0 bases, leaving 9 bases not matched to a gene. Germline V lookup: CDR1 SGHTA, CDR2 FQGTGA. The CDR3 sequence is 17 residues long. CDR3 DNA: TGTGCCAGCAGTTTCAGCGGACTAGCGGTGAGCACAGATACGCAGTATTTT. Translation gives CASSFSGLAVSTDTQYF.

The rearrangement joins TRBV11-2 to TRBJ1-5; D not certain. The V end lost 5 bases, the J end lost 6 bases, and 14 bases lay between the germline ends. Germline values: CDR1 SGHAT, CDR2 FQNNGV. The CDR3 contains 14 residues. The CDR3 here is CASSDYGEAQPQHF. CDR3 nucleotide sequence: TGTGCCAGCAGCGATTACGGGGAGGCTCAGCCCCAGCATTTT.

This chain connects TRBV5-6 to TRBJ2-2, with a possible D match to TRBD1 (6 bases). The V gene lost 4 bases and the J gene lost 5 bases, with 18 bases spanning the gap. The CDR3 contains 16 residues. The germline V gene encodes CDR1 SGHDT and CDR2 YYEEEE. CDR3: CASSDFIPQGTGELFF. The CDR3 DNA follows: TGTGCCAGCAGCGACTTTATACCTCAGGGGACCGGGGAGCTGTTTTTT.

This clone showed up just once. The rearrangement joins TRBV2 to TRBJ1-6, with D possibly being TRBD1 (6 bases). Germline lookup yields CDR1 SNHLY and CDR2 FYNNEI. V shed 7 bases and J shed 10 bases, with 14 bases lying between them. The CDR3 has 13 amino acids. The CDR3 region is CASTGAPESPLHF. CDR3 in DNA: TGTGCCAGCACAGGGGCCCCTGAGTCACCCCTCCACTTT.

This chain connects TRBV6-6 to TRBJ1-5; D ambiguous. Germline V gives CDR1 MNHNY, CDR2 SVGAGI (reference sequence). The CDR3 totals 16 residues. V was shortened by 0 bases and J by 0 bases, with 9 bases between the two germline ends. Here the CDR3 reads CASSYSSSYSNQPQHF. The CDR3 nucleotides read TGTGCCAGCAGTTACTCGAGCAGCTATAGCAATCAGCCCCAGCATTTT.

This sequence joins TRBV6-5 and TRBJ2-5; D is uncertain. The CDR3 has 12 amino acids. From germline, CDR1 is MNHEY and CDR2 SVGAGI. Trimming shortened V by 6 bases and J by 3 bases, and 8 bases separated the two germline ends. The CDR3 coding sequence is TGTGCCAGCAGACGGACGGAAGAGACCCAGTACTTC. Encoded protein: CASRRTEETQYF.

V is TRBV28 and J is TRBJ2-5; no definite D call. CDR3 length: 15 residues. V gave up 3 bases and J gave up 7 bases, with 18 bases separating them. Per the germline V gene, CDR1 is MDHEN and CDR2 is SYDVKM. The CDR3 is CASSFRHAGDGTQYF. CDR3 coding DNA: TGTGCCAGCAGTTTCCGGCACGCTGGAGATGGGACCCAGTACTTC.

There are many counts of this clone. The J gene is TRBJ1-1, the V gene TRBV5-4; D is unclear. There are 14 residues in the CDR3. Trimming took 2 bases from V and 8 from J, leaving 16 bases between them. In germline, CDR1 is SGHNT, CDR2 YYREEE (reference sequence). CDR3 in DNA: TGTGCCAGCAGCTTTTCTAGGTCTGCCTTGGAAGCTTTCTTT. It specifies CASSFSRSALEAFF.

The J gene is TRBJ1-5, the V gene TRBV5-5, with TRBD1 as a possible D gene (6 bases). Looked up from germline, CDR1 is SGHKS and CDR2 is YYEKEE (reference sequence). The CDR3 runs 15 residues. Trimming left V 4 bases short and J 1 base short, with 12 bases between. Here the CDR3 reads CASSREQGSNQPQHF. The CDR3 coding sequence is TGTGCCAGCAGCCGCGAACAGGGAAGCAATCAGCCCCAGCATTTT.

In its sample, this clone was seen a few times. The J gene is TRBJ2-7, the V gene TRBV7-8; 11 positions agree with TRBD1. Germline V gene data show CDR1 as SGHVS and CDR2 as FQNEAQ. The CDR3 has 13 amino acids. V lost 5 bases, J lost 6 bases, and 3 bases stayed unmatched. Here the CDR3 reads CASSRDRGGEQYF. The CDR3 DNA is TGTGCCAGCAGCCGGGACAGGGGGGGCGAGCAGTACTTC.

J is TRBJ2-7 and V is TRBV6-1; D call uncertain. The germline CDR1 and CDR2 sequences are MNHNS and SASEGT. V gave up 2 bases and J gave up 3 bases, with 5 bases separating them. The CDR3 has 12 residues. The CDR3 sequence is CASSEQSYEQYF. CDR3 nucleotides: TGTGCCAGCAGTGAACAGAGCTACGAGCAGTACTTC.

CDR3 region: CASSYGTSGPEQYF. DNA for the CDR3: TGTGCCAGCAGTTACGGGACTAGCGGGCCCGAGCAGTACTTC. V usage is TRBV6-6 and J usage is TRBJ2-7; 12 bases map to TRBD2. Trimming removed 2 bases from V and 6 bases from J; junction bases left unmatched: 2. CDR3 length equals 14 residues. Germline V gene lookup returns CDR1 MNHNY and CDR2 SVGAGI (reference sequence).

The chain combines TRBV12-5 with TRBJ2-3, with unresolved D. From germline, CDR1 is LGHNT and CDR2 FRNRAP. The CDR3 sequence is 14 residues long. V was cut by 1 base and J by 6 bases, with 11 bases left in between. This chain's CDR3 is CASGLDRPADTQYF. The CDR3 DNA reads TGTGCTAGTGGTTTGGACCGCCCTGCGGATACGCAGTATTTT.

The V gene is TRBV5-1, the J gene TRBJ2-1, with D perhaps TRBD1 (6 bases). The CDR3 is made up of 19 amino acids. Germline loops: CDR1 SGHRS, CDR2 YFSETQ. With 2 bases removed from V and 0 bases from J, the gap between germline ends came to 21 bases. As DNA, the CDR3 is TGCGCCAGCAGCTTATACAGGGTTACTCCTGCCCACTCCTACAATGAGCAGTTCTTC. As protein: CASSLYRVTPAHSYNEQFF.

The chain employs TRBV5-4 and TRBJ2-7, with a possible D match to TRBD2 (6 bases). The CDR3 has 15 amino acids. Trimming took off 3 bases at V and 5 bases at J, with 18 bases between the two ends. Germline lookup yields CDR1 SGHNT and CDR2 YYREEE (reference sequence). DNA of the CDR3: TGTGCCAGCAGCTCCCTGGCGACTAGTTCTAACGAGCAGTACTTC. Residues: CASSSLATSSNEQYF.

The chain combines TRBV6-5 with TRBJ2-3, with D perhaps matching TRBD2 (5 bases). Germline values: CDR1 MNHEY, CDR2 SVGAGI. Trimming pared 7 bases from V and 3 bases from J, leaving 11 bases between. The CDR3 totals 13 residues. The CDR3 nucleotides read TGTGCCAGCAAGAGGGATACAACAGATACGCAGTATTTT. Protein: CASKRDTTDTQYF.